This T cell receptor beta chain was captured in a study of early T cells in non-severe SARS-CoV-2 infection. Study details: Whole-blood bulk RNA, unsorted, was sequenced, and chains were unpaired.

The CDR3 has 17 amino acids. J gave up 1 base and V 5 bases, and 11 bases lay outside the gene matches. Individual cDNA molecules were tagged with unique molecular identifiers. MiXCR, applied by TCRdb to the 5' RACE reads, yields one record per CDR3 protein. The sample lists around 57,000 distinct CDR3 sequences; about 8.2% were seen once. Study-wide results and limits: The VDJdb matching leaned toward anti-spike CD8 responses and overlooked private and CD4 specificities.

This clonotype was found a few times. The antigen is unknown. The clonotype was recovered from an adult who was a healthcare worker with PCR-confirmed SARS-CoV-2 infection or an uninfected control (not recorded which). The V gene is TRBV12-3 or TRBV12-4, the J gene TRBJ1-5; TRBD1 matches at 7 bases. Source material: whole blood. Here the CDR3 DNA reads TGTGCCAGCAGTGGGGGTGGAGGGGGCATGAGCAATCAGCCCCAGCATTTT. It translates to CASSGGGGGMSNQPQHF.